The clone carrying this T cell receptor (beta chain) occurred a few times. Its target is unknown. This sample is drawn from a study of beta chain features in type 1 diabetes. Study-level findings and limits: Within the patient group, naive, central memory and Treg TCRB repertoires appeared more similar to each other than within healthy donors. Type 1 diabetes patients had VDJ junctions that carried fewer insertions and more deletions.

The study reverse transcribed the entire isolated RNA, so it sequenced expressed TCRB transcripts. Some clones are missing from TCRdb's copy, which holds only in-frame ones; the method was immunoSEQ multiplex PCR. The table lists nearly 250,000 clones, 55% to 70% of them singletons. The CDR3 covers 14 residues. The germline V and J ends were trimmed by 0 bases and 3 bases, with 9 bases remaining between them. Per the germline V gene, CDR1 is LGHNA and CDR2 is YSLEER. Sequencing was carried out using naive CD4+ T cells from blood. This receptor was obtained from a young man in good health. The V gene is TRBV4-3, the J gene TRBJ2-7; no firm D call. CDR3 sequence (DNA): TGCGCCAGCAGCCAAGATACCCCGGACTACGAGCAGTACTTC. Translation: CASSQDTPDYEQYF.